This T cell receptor (beta chain) was found in a study of radiation and T cells in renal cell carcinoma. Profiled with immunoSEQ multiplex PCR; TCRdb holds only in-frame clones, not every one. The sample comprises around 13,000 clones, 30% to 40% of which are singletons, and 15% rests with the top ten. Treatment described: 15 Gy SBRT to primary tumor, nephrectomy 4 weeks later. Nephrectomy followed 15 Gy stereotactic body radiation by 4 weeks. This clone was picked up a small number of times. V dropped 4 bases and J dropped 0; count of bases not matched to a gene: 6. The CDR3 sequence is 16 residues long. CDR1 SGHVS and CDR2 FQNEAQ come from the germline V gene.

This TCR came from a man aged 55-75 years with renal cell carcinoma. Specimen: tumor tissue, collected from a patient whose treatment included radiotherapy and nephrectomy. This chain joins TRBV7-8 and TRBJ2-1, with 7 bases that match TRBD1. CDR3 bases: TGTGCCAGCAGCTCCGAGGGGGCCAGCTCCTACAATGAGCAGTTCTTC. It yields the protein CASSSEGASSYNEQFF.